A single sample gave rise to the 25 T cell receptor beta chains below, sequenced in a study of blood T cell repertoires in COVID-19. Profiled with immunoSEQ multiplex PCR; TCRdb holds only in-frame clones, not every one. Of approximately 92,000 clones in the sample, about 80% were seen once. Sequencing was carried out using peripheral blood. Receptors originate from a man in his sixties with acute or convalescent COVID-19.

This rearrangement joins TRBV5-4 to TRBJ2-7; TRBD2 agrees at 10 bases. CDR3 size: 13 residues. With V trimmed by 4 bases and J by 9 bases, 7 bases remained unmatched. The germline V gene encodes CDR1 SGHNT and CDR2 YYREEE (reference sequence). CDR3 sequence: CASSPDSGRLQYV. Here the CDR3 DNA reads TGTGCCAGCAGCCCGGATAGCGGGAGGTTGCAGTACGTC.

The chain has TRBV6-6 and TRBJ1-2, with 8 bases fitting TRBD1. CDR1 and CDR2 (germline): MNHNY, SVGAGI (reference sequence). The CDR3 runs to 15 residues. The ends lost 6 bases at V and 3 bases at J; junction bases unmatched: 9. CDR3 DNA: TGTGCCAGCAGCAGACAGGGGAGAAAGGACTATGGCTACACCTTC. Its protein is CASSRQGRKDYGYTF.

V is TRBV6-5 and J is TRBJ1-2; the D is unclear. Trimming left V 4 bases short and J 2 bases short, with 5 bases between. The CDR3 loop spans 12 amino acids. The germline V gene encodes CDR1 MNHEY and CDR2 SVGAGI. The CDR3 region has the DNA TGTGCCAGCAGTTCAGGAAACTATGGCTACACCTTC. Translation: CASSSGNYGYTF.

This clone has a single count. The chain carries TRBV29-1 and TRBJ1-1, with 11 bases that match TRBD1. Germline loops: CDR1 SQVTM, CDR2 ANQGSEA. The CDR3 is 15 residues long. J was trimmed by 1 base and V by 5 bases; bases with no gene match: 6. DNA of the CDR3: TGCAGCGTTAGGGGGACAGGGGGTCGGAACACTGAAGCTTTCTTT. This encodes CSVRGTGGRNTEAFF. The whole variable domain, remainder taken from reference TRBV29-1 and TRBJ1-1, is SAVISQKPSRDICQRGTSLTIQCQVDSQVTMMFWYRQQPGQSLTLIATANQGSEATYESGFVIDKFPISRPNLTFSTLTVSNMSPEDSSIYLCSVRGTGGRNTEAFFGQGTRLTVV.

The chain is built from TRBV30 and TRBJ1-2; possibly TRBD1 for D (5 bases). The V end was cut by 3 bases, the J end by 8 bases, with 10 bases between. The CDR3 runs to 11 residues. Germline V lookup: CDR1 GTSNPN, CDR2 SVGIG (reference sequence). The CDR3 sequence: CAWRGPGGYTF. CDR3 DNA: TGTGCCTGGAGGGGGCCCGGAGGCTACACCTTC. Based on the CDR3 plus reference TRBV30 and TRBJ1-2, the full variable domain is SQTIHQWPATLVQPVGSPLSLECTVEGTSNPNLYWYRQAAGRGLQLLFYSVGIGQISSEVPQNLSASRPQDRQFILSSKKLLLSDSGFYLCAWRGPGGYTFGSGTRLTVV.

In its sample, this clone was seen once. The genes are TRBV12-3 or TRBV12-4 and TRBJ1-5; D gene uncertain. There are 13 residues in the CDR3. Trimming left V 5 bases short and J 0 bases short, with 5 bases between. The CDR3: CASSANSNQPQHF. The CDR3 DNA follows: TGTGCCAGCAGTGCTAATAGCAATCAGCCCCAGCATTTT.

V gene TRBV5-6 combines with J gene TRBJ2-7; tentative D call: TRBD2 (7 bases). Germline lookup yields CDR1 SGHDT and CDR2 YYEEEE. Trimming took off 6 bases at V and 0 bases at J, with 13 bases between the two ends. CDR3 length: 14 residues. CDR3 sequence reads: CASKQRDNSYEQYF. The CDR3 coding sequence is TGTGCCAGCAAACAGCGGGACAACTCCTACGAGCAGTACTTC.

Here the CDR3 DNA reads TGTGCCAGCAGCTTAATTCCCGGGGATGAGCAGTTCTTC. As protein: CASSLIPGDEQFF. The genes are TRBV7-9 and TRBJ2-1, with D possibly TRBD2 on 5 matching bases. The CDR3 spans 13 residues. Germline lookup yields CDR1 SEHNR and CDR2 FQNEAQ (reference sequence). V shed 2 bases and J shed 8 bases, with 10 bases lying between them.

The chain is built from TRBV4-2 and TRBJ2-2; D gene unclear. Between the trimmed V and J ends, which lost 0 bases and 4 bases, there was a span of 9 bases. CDR1 and CDR2 from the germline V gene are LGHNA and YNFKEQ. This CDR3 has 15 amino acids. The CDR3 region has the DNA TGTGCCAGCAGCCAAGACTCGCAGTTCACCGGGGAGCTGTTTTTT. This codes for CASSQDSQFTGELFF.

Only one count was recorded for this clone. The J gene is TRBJ2-1, the V gene TRBV6-2 or TRBV6-3; D unclear. This CDR3 comprises 13 residues. The V gene's germline CDR1 is MNHEY and CDR2 SVGEGT. V dropped 6 bases and J dropped 6 bases, with 12 bases sitting between them. CDR3 nucleotides: TGTGCCAGCAGCCCAGTCTCAGGCAATGAGCAGTTCTTC. This translates into CASSPVSGNEQFF.

The chain combines TRBV18 with TRBJ1-1; 8 bases map to TRBD1. With 5 bases clipped from V and 4 bases from J, the junction kept 3 bases outside the gene matches. Germline CDR1 reads KGHSH; CDR2 reads LQKENI. This CDR3 has 13 amino acids. The CDR3 spells CASSIQGGTEAFF. The CDR3 DNA follows: TGTGCCAGCTCAATACAGGGGGGCACTGAAGCTTTCTTT.

The rearrangement joins TRBV29-1 to TRBJ1-3, with a tentative D call TRBD1 (6 bases). CDR1 and CDR2 (germline): SQVTM, ANQGSEA. CDR3 length: 14 residues. The V gene lost 6 bases and the J gene lost 0 bases, with 12 bases spanning the gap. CDR3 sequence (DNA): TGCAGCGTGACCGACAGGATCTCTGGAAACACCATATATTTT. Its translation: CSVTDRISGNTIYF.

The rearrangement joins TRBV9 to TRBJ2-5, with D maybe TRBD2 (5 bases). V was trimmed by 0 bases and J by 6 bases, leaving 12 bases between them. This CDR3 spans 14 amino acids. CDR1 and CDR2 from the germline V gene are SGDLS and YYNGEE. CDR3 residues: CASSVGPGEKTQYF. The CDR3, as DNA: TGTGCCAGCAGCGTAGGTCCCGGGGAAAAGACCCAGTACTTC.

J is TRBJ2-2 and V is TRBV27; 8 nucleotides agree with TRBD2. Germline CDR1 reads MNHEY; CDR2 reads SMNVEV (reference sequence). V shed 2 bases, J shed 1 base, and the junction held 0 bases outside the gene matches. The CDR3 is 15 residues long. The CDR3 DNA sequence: TGTGCCAGCAGTTTACTAGCGGGGAACACCGGGGAGCTGTTTTTT. Translating gives CASSLLAGNTGELFF.

The chain couples TRBV30 to TRBJ1-3; the D gene is possibly TRBD1 (5 bases). V dropped 4 bases and J dropped 4 bases, with 11 bases sitting between them. The germline V gene encodes CDR1 GTSNPN and CDR2 SVGIG (reference sequence). The CDR3 totals 13 residues. In DNA, the CDR3 is TGTGCCTGGACAGGGCATGTGGGAAACACCATATATTTT. It codes for CAWTGHVGNTIYF.

The V and J genes are TRBV27 and TRBJ2-7; 11 positions match TRBD2. The CDR3 covers 15 residues. Germline V gene data show CDR1 as MNHEY and CDR2 as SMNVEV (reference sequence). With 4 bases clipped from V and 0 bases from J, the junction kept 2 bases outside the gene matches. Here the CDR3 DNA reads TGTGCCAGCAGTTCTAGCGGGGGGTTCTCCTACGAGCAGTACTTC. Translated: CASSSSGGFSYEQYF.

The rearrangement joins TRBV6-6 to TRBJ1-5; 8 positions agree with TRBD1. Germline lookup yields CDR1 MNHNY and CDR2 SVGAGI (reference sequence). This CDR3 has 14 amino acids. V gave up 5 bases and J gave up 2 bases; unmatched junction bases: 2. Here the CDR3 DNA reads TGTGCCAGCAGTCAGGGGGCTGGCAATCAGCCCCAGCATTTT. Amino acid sequence: CASSQGAGNQPQHF.

V gene TRBV5-1 combines with J gene TRBJ2-7; a possible D gene is TRBD2 (5 bases). The V gene lost 2 bases and the J gene lost 4 bases, with 28 bases spanning the gap. From germline, CDR1 is SGHRS and CDR2 YFSETQ. This CDR3 is built from 19 residues. For the CDR3, the DNA is TGCGCCAGCAGCTTTCGGGGAGCCCCAATTGGAGTGACCCGTTACGAGCAGTACTTC. Amino acids: CASSFRGAPIGVTRYEQYF.

V gene TRBV5-6 combines with J gene TRBJ1-6; no firm D call. CDR1 SGHDT and CDR2 YYEEEE come from the germline V gene. The CDR3 totals 13 residues. Trimming removed 0 bases at V and 8 bases at J, with 6 bases between. In DNA form, the CDR3 reads TGTGCCAGCAGCTTGGATACGGATTCACCCCTCCACTTT. It codes for CASSLDTDSPLHF.

The gene calls are TRBV7-2 and TRBJ2-1, with 12 bases aligning to TRBD2. The germline gives CDR1 SGHTA, CDR2 FQGNSA. There are 15 residues in the CDR3. The J segment lost 8 bases and the V segment lost 5 bases, leaving 7 bases of the junction unmatched. CDR3 coding DNA: TGTGCCAGCAGCCCAGCTAGCGGGAGGGCCTATGAGCAGTTCTTC. Its translation is CASSPASGRAYEQFF.

CDR3 region: CASSYPGQGDYGYTF. The CDR3, as DNA: TGCGCCAGCAGCTATCCGGGACAGGGGGACTATGGCTACACCTTC. The chain links TRBV4-1 to TRBJ1-2; TRBD1 matches 11 bases. The V gene's germline CDR1 is MGHRA and CDR2 YSYEKL. The CDR3 runs 15 residues. V lost 5 bases, J lost 3 bases, and 5 bases stayed unmatched.

The V and J genes are TRBV3-1 (or the pseudogene TRBV3-2) and TRBJ1-2, with D possibly being TRBD1 (5 bases). The CDR3 has 17 residues. From germline, CDR1 is LGHDT and CDR2 YNNKEL (reference sequence). Trimming shortened V by 0 bases and J by 2 bases, and 16 bases separated the two germline ends. The CDR3 DNA reads as TGTGCCAGCAGCCAAGAAAAACAGGACGGCTGCAACTATGGCTACACCTTC. It translates to CASSQEKQDGCNYGYTF.

The chain joins TRBV3-1 (or the pseudogene TRBV3-2) to TRBJ2-3, with 13 bases identical to TRBD2. CDR3 size: 14 residues. The germline V gene encodes CDR1 LGHDT and CDR2 YNNKEL (reference sequence). With V trimmed by 3 bases and J by 7 bases, 1 base remained unmatched. The CDR3 DNA reads as TGTGCCAGCAGCCACGGGACTAGCGGGAATACGCAGTATTTT. It specifies CASSHGTSGNTQYF.

Only one count was recorded for this clone. The V and J genes are TRBV29-1 and TRBJ1-1, with TRBD1 matching 8 bases. Germline V lookup: CDR1 SQVTM, CDR2 ANQGSEA. The CDR3 is made up of 13 amino acids. V lost 7 bases, J lost 3 bases, and 7 bases stayed unmatched. CDR3 sequence: CSADGQGDTEAFF. CDR3 DNA: TGCAGCGCCGACGGACAGGGAGACACTGAAGCTTTCTTT. Full variable domain (remainder filled in from reference TRBV29-1 and TRBJ1-1): SAVISQKPSRDICQRGTSLTIQCQVDSQVTMMFWYRQQPGQSLTLIATANQGSEATYESGFVIDKFPISRPNLTFSTLTVSNMSPEDSSIYLCSADGQGDTEAFFGQGTRLTVV.

The chain is built from TRBV2 and TRBJ2-1; a possible D gene is TRBD2 (5 bases). CDR1 is SNHLY, CDR2 FYNNEI, per germline. This CDR3 spans 14 amino acids. V was pared by 7 bases and J by 5 bases, with 15 bases between. CDR3 region: CASTDPGFDNEQFF. The DNA of the CDR3 is TGTGCCAGCACGGACCCGGGATTTGACAATGAGCAGTTCTTC.